The present entry profiles one TCR beta chain with its context. Germline CDR1 and CDR2: SSHAT and FNYEAQ (reference sequence). J gave up 2 bases and V 5 bases, and 8 bases lay outside the gene matches. This CDR3 has 15 amino acids. Unique molecular identifiers were used in preparing the TCRbeta library. TCRdb redid the calling of the PCR reads with MiXCR, one entry per CDR3 protein. The sample includes around 530,000 distinct CDR3 sequences, over 25% of them seen just once. This sample was taken from a study of T-cell reconstitution after alpha-beta-depleted transplantation in children. Sequencing used PBMCs from the stem cell graft donor, obtained from the stem cell graft. The chain couples TRBV7-7 to TRBJ2-5; 7 positions agree with TRBD1. The receptor was isolated from a human donor who donated a stem cell graft to a child with aplastic anemia. The CDR3 spells CASSQRDRVQETQYF. CDR3 DNA: TGTGCCAGCAGCCAACGGGACAGAGTTCAAGAGACCCAGTACTTC.